This passage covers 27 T cell receptor beta chains from one sample sequenced in a study of early T cells in non-severe SARS-CoV-2 infection. TCRdb redid the calling of the 5' RACE reads with MiXCR, one entry per CDR3 protein. Seen here are around 70,000 distinct CDR3 sequences, less than 9.5% observed once, and the top ten hold 3.2%. The sequenced sample was whole blood. The origin of the receptors is an adult who was a healthcare worker with PCR-confirmed SARS-CoV-2 infection or an uninfected control (not recorded which).

This clonotype was seen repeatedly, ten times or more. V gene TRBV7-6 combines with J gene TRBJ2-2; 8 bases fit TRBD2. Germline V lookup: CDR1 SGHVS, CDR2 FNYEAQ. This CDR3 contains 16 residues. Losses at the gene ends were 1 base for V and 6 bases for J; bases not matched to a gene: 7. The CDR3 reads CASSLGQAGVSGELFF. DNA of the CDR3: TGTGCCAGCAGCTTAGGGCAAGCGGGAGTTTCCGGGGAGCTGTTTTTT.

The table lists this clonotype with a few counts. The chain employs TRBV28 and TRBJ2-7; D gene unclear. CDR1 is MDHEN, CDR2 SYDVKM, per germline. The CDR3 extends over 12 amino acids. V dropped 6 bases and J dropped 6 bases, with 12 bases sitting between them. The chain's CDR3 is CASSETLVEQYF. As DNA, the CDR3 is TGTGCCAGCAGCGAGACTTTGGTCGAGCAGTACTTC.

This clonotype showed up many times. The chain uses TRBV7-3 and TRBJ2-2; 12 bases are shared with TRBD2. The CDR3 has 16 residues. V shed 2 bases, J shed 5 bases, and the junction held 3 bases outside the gene matches. Germline V gives CDR1 SGHTA, CDR2 FQGTGA. The CDR3, as DNA: TGTGCCAGCAGCTTACTAGCGGGAGGGGGTACCGGGGAGCTGTTTTTT. Its protein is CASSLLAGGGTGELFF.

V gene TRBV7-8 combines with J gene TRBJ2-7, with 8 bases identical to TRBD2. There are 13 residues in the CDR3. J lost 2 bases, V lost 7 bases, and 4 bases had no gene match. CDR1 and CDR2 (germline): SGHVS, FQNEAQ. The CDR3 DNA is TGTGCCAGCACCGCGGGAGGACCCTACGAGCAGTACTTC. This gives the protein CASTAGGPYEQYF.

The V and J genes are TRBV12-3 or TRBV12-4 and TRBJ1-2; D unclear. Trimming left V 7 bases short and J 8 bases short, with 17 bases between. The CDR3 runs to 13 residues. The CDR3 is CASTSSGGGGYTF. CDR3 nucleotides: TGTGCCAGCACTAGTTCCGGTGGCGGCGGCTACACCTTC.

The chain carries TRBV6-1 and TRBJ2-3; a weak D match, TRBD2 (5 bases). V was pared by 2 bases and J by 0 bases, with 9 bases between. The CDR3 contains 15 residues. The germline CDR1 and CDR2 sequences are MNHNS and SASEGT. The CDR3 loop is CASSEQSGSTDTQYF. For the CDR3, the DNA is TGTGCCAGCAGTGAACAGAGCGGTAGCACAGATACGCAGTATTTT.

In its sample, this clonotype was seen many times. The V call is TRBV7-9, the J call TRBJ2-3; D may be TRBD1 (6 bases). The CDR3 totals 14 residues. The germline CDR1 and CDR2 sequences are SEHNR and FQNEAQ (reference sequence). Trimming cost V 3 bases and J 0 bases, with 7 bases left between them. The CDR3 region is CASSFQGSTDTQYF. The CDR3 region has the DNA TGTGCCAGCAGCTTTCAGGGGAGCACAGATACGCAGTATTTT.

This clonotype was detected a few times. The rearrangement uses TRBV18 and TRBJ2-1; D is undetermined. V lost 4 bases and J lost 5, with 9 bases in between. The CDR3 loop spans 13 amino acids. The V gene's germline CDR1 is KGHSH and CDR2 LQKENI. CDR3 residues: CASSLEWDNEQFF. For the CDR3, the DNA is TGTGCCAGCTCACTTGAATGGGACAATGAGCAGTTCTTC. Filled out from reference TRBV18 and TRBJ2-1, the complete variable domain reads NAGVMQNPRHLVRRRGQEARLRCSPMKGHSHVYWYRQLPEEGLKFMVYLQKENIIDESGMPKERFSAEFPKEGPSILRIQQVVRGDSAAYFCASSLEWDNEQFFGPGTRLTVL.

This clonotype has a handful of counts. The rearrangement uses TRBV19 and TRBJ2-5, with 7 bases lining up with TRBD1. Germline values: CDR1 LNHDA, CDR2 SQIVND (reference sequence). This CDR3 contains 15 residues. With 9 bases clipped from V and 1 base from J, the junction kept 11 bases outside the gene matches. CDR3 in amino acids: CASGRYGTVQETQYF. DNA for the CDR3: TGTGCCAGCGGACGCTATGGGACAGTCCAAGAGACCCAGTACTTC.

The chain is built from TRBV20-1 and TRBJ2-5; no reliable D call. V was cut by 6 bases and J by 0 bases, with 5 bases left in between. Germline V gene lookup returns CDR1 DFQATT and CDR2 SNEGSKA (reference sequence). The CDR3 loop spans 11 amino acids. The CDR3 protein is CSAEHQETQYF. The DNA of the CDR3 is TGCAGTGCGGAACACCAAGAGACCCAGTACTTC.

In this sample, this clonotype turned up a few times. The gene calls are TRBV5-4 and TRBJ2-3; tentatively, D is TRBD2 (5 bases). Germline CDR1 reads SGHNT; CDR2 reads YYREEE (reference sequence). The V end was cut by 1 base, the J end by 0 bases, with 9 bases between. This CDR3 has 15 residues. The CDR3 region is CASSLSGTSTDTQYF. The CDR3 DNA reads TGTGCCAGCAGCTTGAGCGGTACTAGCACAGATACGCAGTATTTT. The full variable domain, with the rest looked up from reference TRBV5-4 and TRBJ2-3, is ETGVTQSPTHLIKTRGQQVTLRCSSQSGHNTVSWYQQALGQGPQFIFQYYREEENGRGNFPPRFSGLQFPNYSSELNVNALELDDSALYLCASSLSGTSTDTQYFGPGTRLTVL.

The chain carries TRBV15 and TRBJ1-1, with 10 bases aligning to TRBD1. CDR3 length: 15 amino acids. The ends lost 5 bases at V and 5 bases at J; junction bases unmatched: 8. From germline, CDR1 is LNHNV and CDR2 YYDKDF (reference sequence). The CDR3 sequence: CATSSRGTGETEAFF. DNA for the CDR3: TGTGCCACCAGCTCTAGGGGGACAGGGGAAACTGAAGCTTTCTTT. Full variable domain (remainder filled in from reference TRBV15 and TRBJ1-1): DAMVIQNPRYQVTQFGKPVTLSCSQTLNHNVMYWYQQKSSQAPKLLFHYYDKDFNNEADTPDNFQSRRPNTSFCFLDIRSPGLGDTAMYLCATSSRGTGETEAFFGQGTRLTVV.

This clonotype was observed a handful of times. V usage is TRBV10-3 and J usage is TRBJ1-1; tentative D call: TRBD1 (5 bases). The CDR3 totals 14 residues. The V gene lost 0 bases and the J gene lost 4 bases, with 9 bases spanning the gap. CDR1 and CDR2 from the germline V gene are ENHRY and SYGVKD. The CDR3 region has the DNA TGTGCCATCAGTGAGTCGGAGGGGATCACTGAAGCTTTCTTT. Protein: CAISESEGITEAFF.

The V call is TRBV29-1, the J call TRBJ2-1; D is tentatively TRBD1 or TRBD2 (5 bases each). Germline V gene lookup returns CDR1 SQVTM and CDR2 ANQGSEA. The ends were cut back, 2 bases at V and 8 bases at J, with 13 bases in the middle. This CDR3 is 13 amino acids long. The CDR3 DNA follows: TGCAGCGTTGAACGGGGCAGGGACGATGAGCAGTTCTTC. Protein sequence: CSVERGRDDEQFF.

This chain links TRBV7-2 with TRBJ2-1; 10 bases fit TRBD2. The trim removed 7 bases at V and 0 bases at J, leaving 3 bases unmatched. Germline loops: CDR1 SGHTA, CDR2 FQGNSA. CDR3 length: 15 amino acids. CDR3 sequence reads: CASKPSGSSYNEQFF. DNA of the CDR3: TGTGCCAGCAAACCTAGCGGGAGCTCCTACAATGAGCAGTTCTTC.

This clonotype appeared many times. This rearrangement joins TRBV6-1 to TRBJ1-5, with 9 bases aligning to TRBD1. The CDR3 has 14 amino acids. Germline CDR1 and CDR2: MNHNS and SASEGT. The V segment lost 7 bases and the J segment 6 bases; nucleotides outside the gene matches: 7. The CDR3 loop is CASNLDRGGQPQHF. Here the CDR3 DNA reads TGTGCCAGCAACTTGGACAGGGGTGGTCAGCCCCAGCATTTT.

The rearrangement joins TRBV10-3 to TRBJ2-1, with no clear D. The V end was cut by 10 bases, the J end by 7 bases, with 11 bases between. The CDR3 is 11 residues long. CDR1 and CDR2 from the germline V gene are ENHRY and SYGVKD. CDR3: CASRYANEQFF. In DNA form, the CDR3 reads TGTGCCAGCAGATACGCGAATGAGCAGTTCTTC.

This chain joins TRBV3-1 and TRBJ1-1; a possible D gene is TRBD1 (6 bases). V gave up 1 base and J gave up 6 bases, with 9 bases separating them. CDR3 length: 13 residues. Germline V gives CDR1 LGHDT, CDR2 YNNKEL (reference sequence). The CDR3 loop reads CASSQGGGPEAFF. In nucleotides, the CDR3 is TGTGCCAGCAGCCAAGGTGGGGGCCCTGAAGCTTTCTTT.

This clonotype was counted a few times. The chain employs TRBV5-1 and TRBJ2-1, with 8 positions matching TRBD2. With V trimmed by 0 bases and J by 2 bases, 7 bases remained unmatched. Germline CDR1 reads SGHRS; CDR2 reads YFSETQ. This CDR3 comprises 17 residues. In nucleotides, the CDR3 is TGCGCCAGCAGCTTGGGCAGTTCGGGAGGGCCCTACAATGAGCAGTTCTTC. Translation gives CASSLGSSGGPYNEQFF.

This clonotype was detected a few times. The chain employs TRBV18 and TRBJ1-1; TRBD1 matches 7 bases. With 2 bases clipped from V and 6 bases from J, the junction kept 6 bases outside the gene matches. This CDR3 region has 14 residues. Germline lookup yields CDR1 KGHSH and CDR2 LQKENI. The CDR3: CASSPTRQGPEAFF. Here the CDR3 DNA reads TGTGCCAGCTCACCAACGAGACAGGGCCCTGAAGCTTTCTTT.

A few counts support this clonotype. V usage is TRBV20-1 and J usage is TRBJ2-3; D is possibly TRBD2 (6 bases). V was cut by 3 bases and J by 0 bases, with 16 bases left in between. The CDR3 consists of 16 residues. CDR1 is DFQATT, CDR2 SNEGSKA, per germline (reference sequence). The CDR3 sequence is CSARGGGGTSTDTQYF. The CDR3 DNA reads as TGCAGTGCTAGGGGGGGTGGCGGAACTAGCACAGATACGCAGTATTTT.

The sample holds many counts of this clonotype. At one of its ends the junction is not consistent with the germline gene, which may arise from a read error. DNA of the CDR3: TGTGCCAGCAGCCAGGGGAGACTAGCGGGAGGGCCGTTTGGGCAGGTCTTC. The encoded protein is CASSQGRLAGGPFGQVF. The V and J genes are TRBV11-2 and TRBJ2-1; 14 nucleotides line up with TRBD2. Per germline, CDR1 SGHAT and CDR2 FQNNGV. This CDR3 has 17 amino acids.

This clonotype was seen many times. The V call is TRBV2, the J call TRBJ2-3; D assignment may be TRBD1 or TRBD2 (7 bases each). CDR1 and CDR2 (germline): SNHLY, FYNNEI. The V end lost 10 bases, the J end lost 2 bases, and 46 bases lay between the germline ends. This CDR3 has 24 amino acids. CDR3: CATRGLRGLAEITDGRTHTDTQYF. The CDR3 DNA sequence: TGTGCCACCCGCGGATTAAGGGGGCTAGCGGAGATCACTGATGGGCGCACACACACAGATACGCAGTATTTT.

This clonotype came up many times. V gene TRBV7-3 combines with J gene TRBJ1-6; the D gene is possibly TRBD1 (5 bases). The germline V gene encodes CDR1 SGHTA and CDR2 FQGTGA. There are 14 residues in the CDR3. Trimming stripped 5 bases from V and 3 bases from J, with 8 bases between. In nucleotides, the CDR3 is TGTGCCAGCAGCCTCGACAGCTATAATTCACCCCTCCACTTT. This translates into CASSLDSYNSPLHF.

About this clonotype: A single base is all that separates this from a far larger clone, so a read error is likely. The V and J genes are TRBV28 and TRBJ2-1, with 13 bases aligning to TRBD2. From germline, CDR1 is MDHEN and CDR2 SYDVKM. Trimming took 6 bases from V and 3 from J; bases not matched to a gene: 2. There are 15 residues in the CDR3. The CDR3 spells CASSRTSGSYNEQFF. CDR3 coding DNA: TGTGCCAGCAGCCGGACTAGCGGGAGCTACAATGAGCAGTTCTTC.

The chain joins TRBV28 to TRBJ2-1; 8 bases fit TRBD2. This CDR3 contains 12 residues. Germline V gene sequence: CDR1 MDHEN, CDR2 SYDVKM. Trimming removed 8 bases from V and 7 bases from J; junction bases left unmatched: 4. CDR3 in amino acids: CASLAGMNEQFF. The CDR3 DNA follows: TGTGCCAGCTTAGCGGGAATGAATGAGCAGTTCTTC. Filled out from reference TRBV28 and TRBJ2-1, the complete variable domain reads DVKVTQSSRYLVKRTGEKVFLECVQDMDHENMFWYRQDPGLGLRLIYFSYDVKMKEKGDIPEGYSVSREKKERFSLILESASTNQTSMYLCASLAGMNEQFFGPGTRLTVL.

This clonotype was counted ten times or more. The rearrangement uses TRBV5-4 and TRBJ2-7, with TRBD2 matching 8 bases. Germline V gene sequence: CDR1 SGHNT, CDR2 YYREEE (reference sequence). The CDR3 is 17 residues long. The V segment lost 4 bases and the J segment 2 bases; nucleotides outside the gene matches: 14. This chain's CDR3 is CASSLHTFGRAPYEQYF. As DNA, the CDR3 is TGTGCCAGCAGCCTCCACACGTTCGGGAGGGCCCCCTACGAGCAGTACTTC.